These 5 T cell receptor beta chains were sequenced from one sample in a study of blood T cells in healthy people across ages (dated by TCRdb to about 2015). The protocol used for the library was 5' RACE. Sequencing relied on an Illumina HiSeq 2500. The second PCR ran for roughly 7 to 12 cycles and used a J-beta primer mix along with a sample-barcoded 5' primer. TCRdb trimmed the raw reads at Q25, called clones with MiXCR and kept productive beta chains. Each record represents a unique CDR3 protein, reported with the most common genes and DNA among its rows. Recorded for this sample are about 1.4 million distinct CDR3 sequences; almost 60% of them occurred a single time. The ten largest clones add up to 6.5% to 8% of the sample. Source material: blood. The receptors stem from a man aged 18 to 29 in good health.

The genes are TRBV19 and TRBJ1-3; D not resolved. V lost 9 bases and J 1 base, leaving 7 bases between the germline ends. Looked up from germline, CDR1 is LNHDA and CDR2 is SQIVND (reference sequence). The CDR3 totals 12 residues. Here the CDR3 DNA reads TGTGCCAGCGCAGGTTCTGGAAACACCATATATTTT. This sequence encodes CASAGSGNTIYF.

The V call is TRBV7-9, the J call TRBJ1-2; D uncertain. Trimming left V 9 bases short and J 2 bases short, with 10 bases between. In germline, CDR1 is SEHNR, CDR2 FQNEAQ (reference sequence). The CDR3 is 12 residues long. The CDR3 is CASKTGNYGYTF. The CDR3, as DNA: TGTGCCAGTAAGACGGGGAACTATGGCTACACCTTC.

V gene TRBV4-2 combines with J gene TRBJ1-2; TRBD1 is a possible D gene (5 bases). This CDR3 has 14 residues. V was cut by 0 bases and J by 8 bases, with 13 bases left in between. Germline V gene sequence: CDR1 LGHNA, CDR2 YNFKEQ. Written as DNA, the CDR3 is TGTGCCAGCAGCCAAGAACAAGGGGTTCGGGGCTACACCTTC. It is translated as CASSQEQGVRGYTF.

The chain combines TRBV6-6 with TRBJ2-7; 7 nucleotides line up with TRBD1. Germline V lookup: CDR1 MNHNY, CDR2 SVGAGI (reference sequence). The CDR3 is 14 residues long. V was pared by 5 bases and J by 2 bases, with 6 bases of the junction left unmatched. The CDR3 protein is CASSKPGQTYEQYF. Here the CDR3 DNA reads TGTGCCAGCAGTAAACCGGGACAGACCTACGAGCAGTACTTC.

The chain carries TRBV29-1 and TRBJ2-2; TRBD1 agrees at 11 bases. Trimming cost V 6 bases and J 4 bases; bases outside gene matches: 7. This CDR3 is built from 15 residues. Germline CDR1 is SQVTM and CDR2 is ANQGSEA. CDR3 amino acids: CSVSGQGASTGELFF. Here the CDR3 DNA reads TGCAGCGTCTCCGGACAGGGGGCGTCCACCGGGGAGCTGTTTTTT.